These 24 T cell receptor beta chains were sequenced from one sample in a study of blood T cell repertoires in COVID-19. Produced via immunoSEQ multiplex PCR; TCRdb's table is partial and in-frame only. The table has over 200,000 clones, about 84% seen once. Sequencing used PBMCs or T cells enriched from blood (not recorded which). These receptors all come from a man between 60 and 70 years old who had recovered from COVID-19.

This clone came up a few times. The CDR3 nucleotides are TGTGCCAGCAGCCAAGATCGTGAAAAACTGTTTTTT. It codes for CASSQDREKLFF. This chain joins TRBV4-2 and TRBJ1-4; D unclear. Germline CDR1 is LGHNA and CDR2 is YNFKEQ. CDR3 length: 12 amino acids. Trimming removed 0 bases at V and 7 bases at J, with 3 bases between.

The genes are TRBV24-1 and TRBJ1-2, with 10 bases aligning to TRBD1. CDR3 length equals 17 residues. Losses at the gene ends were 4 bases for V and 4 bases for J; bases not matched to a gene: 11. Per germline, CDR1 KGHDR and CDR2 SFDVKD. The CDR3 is CATSEGQGGGLSYGYTF. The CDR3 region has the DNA TGTGCCACCAGTGAAGGACAGGGGGGCGGATTAAGCTATGGCTACACCTTC.

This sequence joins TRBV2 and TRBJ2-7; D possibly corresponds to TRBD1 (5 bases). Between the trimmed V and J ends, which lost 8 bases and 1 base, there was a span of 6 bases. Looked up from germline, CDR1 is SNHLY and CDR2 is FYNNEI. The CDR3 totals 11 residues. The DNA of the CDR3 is TGTGCCAGCCAGGGATCCTACGAGCAGTACTTC. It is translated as CASQGSYEQYF. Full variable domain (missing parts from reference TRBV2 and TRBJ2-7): EPEVTQTPSHQVTQMGQEVILRCVPISNHLYFYWYRQILGQKVEFLVSFYNNEISEKSEIFDDQFSVERPDGSNFTLKIRSTKLEDSAMYFCASQGSYEQYFGPGTRLTVT.

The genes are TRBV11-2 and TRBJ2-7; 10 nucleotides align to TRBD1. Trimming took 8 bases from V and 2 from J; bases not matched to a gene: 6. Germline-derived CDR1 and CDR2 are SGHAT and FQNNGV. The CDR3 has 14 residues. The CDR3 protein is CASSTGQGTYEQYF. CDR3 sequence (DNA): TGTGCCAGCTCCACGGGACAGGGGACCTACGAGCAGTACTTC.

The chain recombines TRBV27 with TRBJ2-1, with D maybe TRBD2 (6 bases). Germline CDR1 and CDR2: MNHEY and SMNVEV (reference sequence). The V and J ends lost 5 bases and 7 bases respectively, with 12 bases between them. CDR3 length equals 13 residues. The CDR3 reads CASSPTSWNEQFF. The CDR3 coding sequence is TGTGCCAGCAGTCCAACTAGCTGGAATGAGCAGTTCTTC.

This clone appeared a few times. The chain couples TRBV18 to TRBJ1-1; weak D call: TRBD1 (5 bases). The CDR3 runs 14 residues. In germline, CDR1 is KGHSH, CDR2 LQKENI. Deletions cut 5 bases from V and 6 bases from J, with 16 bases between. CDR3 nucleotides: TGTGCCAGCTCATCGACAGTCGACTGGGCTGAAGCTTTCTTT. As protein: CASSSTVDWAEAFF.

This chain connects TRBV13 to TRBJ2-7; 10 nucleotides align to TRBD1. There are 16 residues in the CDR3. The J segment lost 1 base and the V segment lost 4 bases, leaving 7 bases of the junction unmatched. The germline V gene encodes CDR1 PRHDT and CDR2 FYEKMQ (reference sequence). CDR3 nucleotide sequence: TGTGCCAGCAGCTCCGGGACAGGGGTGATTTCCTACGAGCAGTACTTC. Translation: CASSSGTGVISYEQYF.

This CDR3 reads CASSLSRAGSNEKLFF. The DNA for the CDR3 is TGTGCCAGCAGCTTAAGCCGGGCGGGCTCCAATGAAAAACTGTTTTTT. The chain employs TRBV5-5 and TRBJ1-4; D gene ambiguous. This CDR3 has 16 amino acids. V lost 2 bases, J lost 5 bases, and 16 bases lay in between. Germline values: CDR1 SGHKS, CDR2 YYEKEE (reference sequence).

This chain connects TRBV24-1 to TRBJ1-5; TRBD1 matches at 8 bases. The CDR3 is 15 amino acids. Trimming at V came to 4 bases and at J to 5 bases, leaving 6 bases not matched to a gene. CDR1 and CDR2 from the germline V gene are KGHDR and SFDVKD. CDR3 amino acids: CATSEPGQGDQPQHF. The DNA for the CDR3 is TGTGCCACCAGTGAACCCGGACAGGGTGATCAGCCCCAGCATTTT.

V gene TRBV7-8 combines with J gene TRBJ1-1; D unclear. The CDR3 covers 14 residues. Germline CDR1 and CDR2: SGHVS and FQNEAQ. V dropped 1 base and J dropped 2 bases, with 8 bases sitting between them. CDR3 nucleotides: TGTGCCAGCAGCTTAGAACAACTAAACACTGAAGCTTTCTTT. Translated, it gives CASSLEQLNTEAFF.

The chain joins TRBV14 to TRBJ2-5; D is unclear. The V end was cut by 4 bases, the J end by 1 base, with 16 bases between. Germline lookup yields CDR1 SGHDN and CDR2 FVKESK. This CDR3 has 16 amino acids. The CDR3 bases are TGTGCCAGCAGCCGTCGGTTATCCCTCCGCCAAGAGACCCAGTACTTC. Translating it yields CASSRRLSLRQETQYF.

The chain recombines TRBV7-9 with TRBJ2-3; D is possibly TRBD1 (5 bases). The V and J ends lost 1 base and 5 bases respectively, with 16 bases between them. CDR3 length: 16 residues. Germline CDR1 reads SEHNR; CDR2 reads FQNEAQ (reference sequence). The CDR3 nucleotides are TGTGCCAGCAGCTTAGGAGCTCAGGGTGGCCTAGATACGCAGTATTTT. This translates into CASSLGAQGGLDTQYF.

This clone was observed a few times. CDR3 in amino acids: CASSQEGGGRAGELFF. The CDR3 coding sequence is TGCGCCAGCAGCCAAGAAGGCGGGGGAAGGGCCGGGGAGCTGTTTTTT. The chain links TRBV4-1 to TRBJ2-2; 7 bases map to TRBD2. Germline CDR1 is MGHRA and CDR2 is YSYEKL. V shed 0 bases and J 6 bases; nucleotides not matched to a gene: 7. This CDR3 has 16 amino acids.

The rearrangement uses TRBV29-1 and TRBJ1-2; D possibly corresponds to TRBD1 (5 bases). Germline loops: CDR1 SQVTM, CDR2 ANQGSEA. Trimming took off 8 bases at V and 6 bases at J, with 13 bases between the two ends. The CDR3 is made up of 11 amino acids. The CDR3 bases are TGCAGCTCCGGACATACGGATGGCTACACCTTC. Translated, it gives CSSGHTDGYTF. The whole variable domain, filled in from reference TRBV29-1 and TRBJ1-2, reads SAVISQKPSRDICQRGTSLTIQCQVDSQVTMMFWYRQQPGQSLTLIATANQGSEATYESGFVIDKFPISRPNLTFSTLTVSNMSPEDSSIYLCSSGHTDGYTFGSGTRLTVV.

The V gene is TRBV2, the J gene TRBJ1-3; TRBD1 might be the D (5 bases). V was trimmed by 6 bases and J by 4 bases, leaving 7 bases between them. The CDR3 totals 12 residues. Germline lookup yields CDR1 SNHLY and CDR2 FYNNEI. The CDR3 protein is CASRPGGNTIYF. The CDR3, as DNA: TGTGCCAGCAGACCAGGGGGAAACACCATATATTTT.

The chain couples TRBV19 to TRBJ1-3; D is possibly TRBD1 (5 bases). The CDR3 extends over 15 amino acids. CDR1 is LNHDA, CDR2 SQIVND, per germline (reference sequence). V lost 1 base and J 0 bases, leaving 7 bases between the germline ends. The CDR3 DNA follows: TGTGCCAGTAGTATAGCAGGGCGCTCTGGAAACACCATATATTTT. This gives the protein CASSIAGRSGNTIYF.

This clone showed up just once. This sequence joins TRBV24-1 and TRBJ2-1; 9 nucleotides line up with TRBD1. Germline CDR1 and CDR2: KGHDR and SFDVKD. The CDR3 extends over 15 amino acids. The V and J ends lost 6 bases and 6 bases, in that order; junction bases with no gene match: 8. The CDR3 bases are TGTGCCACCAGTTCAAGGGGACAGGGAGGCAATGAGCAGTTCTTC. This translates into CATSSRGQGGNEQFF.

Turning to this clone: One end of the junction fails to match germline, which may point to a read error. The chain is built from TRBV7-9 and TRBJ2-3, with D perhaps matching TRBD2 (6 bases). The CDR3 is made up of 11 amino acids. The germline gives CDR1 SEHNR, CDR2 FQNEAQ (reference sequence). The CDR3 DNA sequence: TGTGCCAGCAGCTTAGCTGGGGACTGGGGATTT. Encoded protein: CASSLAGDWGF.

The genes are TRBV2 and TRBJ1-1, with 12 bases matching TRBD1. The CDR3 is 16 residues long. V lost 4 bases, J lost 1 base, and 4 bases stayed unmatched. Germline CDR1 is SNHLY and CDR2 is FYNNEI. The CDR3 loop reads CASSGDRGLSNTEAFF. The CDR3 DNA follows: TGTGCCAGCAGTGGGGACAGGGGGCTGTCGAACACTGAAGCTTTCTTT.

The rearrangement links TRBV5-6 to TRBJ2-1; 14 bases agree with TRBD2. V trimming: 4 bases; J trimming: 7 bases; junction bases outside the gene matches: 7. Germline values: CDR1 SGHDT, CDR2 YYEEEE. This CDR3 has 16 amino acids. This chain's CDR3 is CASSKTSGGARNEQFF. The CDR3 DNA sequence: TGTGCCAGCAGCAAGACTAGCGGGGGGGCCCGGAATGAGCAGTTCTTC.

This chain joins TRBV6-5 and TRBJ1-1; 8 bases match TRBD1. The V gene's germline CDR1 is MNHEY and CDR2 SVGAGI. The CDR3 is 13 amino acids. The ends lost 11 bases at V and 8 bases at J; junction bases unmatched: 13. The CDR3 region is CAAQTGVDLEAFF. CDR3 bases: TGTGCCGCTCAGACAGGGGTAGATTTGGAAGCTTTCTTT.

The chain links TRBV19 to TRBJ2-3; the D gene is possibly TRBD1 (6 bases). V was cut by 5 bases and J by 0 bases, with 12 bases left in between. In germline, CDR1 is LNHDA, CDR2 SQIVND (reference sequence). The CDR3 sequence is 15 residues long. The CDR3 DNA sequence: TGTGCCAGTAGTTCCGGGACAACTAGCACAGATACGCAGTATTTT. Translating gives CASSSGTTSTDTQYF.

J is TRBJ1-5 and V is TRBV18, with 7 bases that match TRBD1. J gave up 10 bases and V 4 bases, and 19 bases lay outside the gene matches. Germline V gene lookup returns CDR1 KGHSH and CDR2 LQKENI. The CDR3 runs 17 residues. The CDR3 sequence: CASSLSPGQTSMKPQHF. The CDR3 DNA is TGTGCCAGCTCACTATCCCCGGGACAGACCTCTATGAAACCCCAGCATTTT.

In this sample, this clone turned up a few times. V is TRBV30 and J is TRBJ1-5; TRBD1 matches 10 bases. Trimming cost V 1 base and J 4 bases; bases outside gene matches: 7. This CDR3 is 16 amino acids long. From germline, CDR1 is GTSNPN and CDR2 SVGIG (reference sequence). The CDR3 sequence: CAWSAQGQGRNQPQHF. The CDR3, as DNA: TGTGCCTGGAGTGCCCAGGGACAGGGGCGGAATCAGCCCCAGCATTTT.